The rows below give T cell receptor beta chains drawn from one sample of a study of blood T cell repertoires in COVID-19. Using immunoSEQ multiplex PCR, the repertoire was profiled, and TCRdb retains in-frame clones only, with some absent. The table records approximately 130,000 clones, approximately 77% of them present only once. What was sequenced was peripheral blood. The receptors stem from an elderly man with acute or convalescent COVID-19. CDR3s include the opening cysteine and the closing phenylalanine or tryptophan. D genes are given only for firm matches. Size values are once, few and many counts, or a class for expanded clones, and some rows have none.

D gene	clone size	V gene	J gene	CDR3 DNA	CDR3 protein
TRBD1	NA	TRBV28	TRBJ2-7	TGTGCCAGCAGTCTCCGGGACAGGGGGCTATACGAGCAGTACTTC	CASSLRDRGLYEQYF
TRBD1	NA	TRBV5-1	TRBJ1-6	TGCGCCAGCAGCTCCTCTGGACAGGGCAATTCACCCCTCCACTTT	CASSSSGQGNSPLHF
NA	NA	TRBV7-9	TRBJ2-5	TGTGCTTCAGGAAGGGGAGAGACCCAGTACTTC	CASGRGETQYF
NA	NA	TRBV2	TRBJ1-1	TGTGCCAGGAGGGCGGGGCCTGATGAAGCTTTCTTT	CARRAGPDEAFF
NA	NA	TRBV5-4	TRBJ2-2	TGTGCCAGCAGCTTAAAGACCCCCGCAGGCACCGGGGAGCTGTTTTTT	CASSLKTPAGTGELFF
NA	NA	TRBV19	TRBJ2-1	TGTGCCAGTAGTATCCGGGGGTACAATGAGCAGTTCTTC	CASSIRGYNEQFF
TRBD1	NA	TRBV25-1	TRBJ2-3	TGTGCCAGCAGTGAGAGGGGGCGGAGCACAGATACGCAGTATTTT	CASSERGRSTDTQYF
TRBD1	NA	TRBV28	TRBJ2-2	TGTGCCAGCAGTCGACAGGGGGGGAACACCGGGGAGCTGTTTTTT	CASSRQGGNTGELFF
TRBD1	NA	TRBV6-5	TRBJ1-1	TGTGCCAGCACTCCAGGACAGGCTCACACTGAAGCTTTCTTT	CASTPGQAHTEAFF
TRBD2	few	TRBV7-8	TRBJ2-7	TGTGCCAGCAGCTTACTAGCGGGGGCAACCACCTTCAACGAGCAGTACTTC	CASSLLAGATTFNEQYF
NA	NA	TRBV12-1	TRBJ1-6	TGTGCCAGCAGCGCGTGGTGGGTATATGTCTATGGAGATAATTCACCCCTCCACTTT	CASSAWWVYVYGDNSPLHF
NA	NA	TRBV7-8	TRBJ2-1	TGTGCCAGCAGCTTAGCCGTCGGGATGGCCGAAGGGCAGTTCTTC	CASSLAVGMAEGQFF
NA	NA	TRBV5-5	TRBJ1-2	TGTGCCAGCAGCTTGACTGCGCTACAGGCCCCCTCTGGCTACACCTTC	CASSLTALQAPSGYTF
NA	medium-sized	TRBV20-1	TRBJ1-1	TGCAGTGCCACGCCGGGCACTGAAGCTTTCTTT	CSATPGTEAFF
NA	NA	TRBV18	TRBJ1-1	TGTGCCAGCTCAACCCACTTGAACACTGAAGCTTTCTTT	CASSTHLNTEAFF
TRBD1	NA	TRBV9	TRBJ2-5	TGTGCCAGCAGCGTAACCGGGACAGGGGGCGCCTCGGAGACCCAGTACTTC	CASSVTGTGGASETQYF
TRBD1	NA	TRBV5-5	TRBJ1-1	TGTGCCAGCAGCCCCCTACAGGGGACGAACACTGAAGCTTTCTTT	CASSPLQGTNTEAFF
TRBD1	NA	TRBV9	TRBJ1-6	TGTGCCAGCAGCGCGACAGGGCCCCTCCACTTT	CASSATGPLHF
NA	NA	TRBV2	TRBJ1-4	TGTGCCAGCAGACCCGAGTGGAAGGGGGTTAATGAAAAACTGTTTTTT	CASRPEWKGVNEKLFF
TRBD2	NA	TRBV2	TRBJ2-4	TGTGCCAGCAGGGGAGGACTAGCGGACCCTAAAAACATTCAGTACTTC	CASRGGLADPKNIQYF
NA	few	TRBV20-1	TRBJ2-7	TGCAGTGCTAGGGTTACGGGCGAGCAGTACTTC	CSARVTGEQYF
NA	once	TRBV3-1/TRBV3-2	TRBJ1-1	TGTGCCAGCAGCCCCACCCCTAAGAACACTGAAGCTTTCTTT	CASSPTPKNTEAFF
TRBD2	NA	TRBV7-2	TRBJ2-2	TGTGCCAGCAGCCTAAACCTAGCGGGGTTGACCGGGGAGCTGTTTTTT	CASSLNLAGLTGELFF
TRBD1	NA	TRBV7-9	TRBJ2-4	TGTGCCAGCAGCTTAGCGTCAGCAGGGGGAAAAAACATTCAGTACTTC	CASSLASAGGKNIQYF
NA	NA	TRBV2	TRBJ2-2	TGTGCCAGCAGTCTTAACAGGGCCACCGGGGAGCTGTTTTTT	CASSLNRATGELFF
TRBD2	NA	TRBV7-6	TRBJ2-3	TGTGCCAGCAGCCCTGCGGGGGGTACGCAGTATTTT	CASSPAGGTQYF
TRBD2	NA	TRBV5-8	TRBJ2-1	TGTGCCAGCAGCTCCGGGACTAGCGTTTGGTACAATGAGCAGTTCTTC	CASSSGTSVWYNEQFF
TRBD1	NA	TRBV19	TRBJ2-5	TGTGCCAGTAGTATTGGACAGGCTCAAGAGACCCAGTACTTC	CASSIGQAQETQYF